The sample holds one count of the clone carrying this T cell receptor (beta chain). Its cognate antigen is unknown. This sample stems from a study of cytomegalovirus exposure and HLA in healthy donors. For the study at large: From donors who were HLA-typed, an early data release held approximately 80 million unique TCRs. The study, taken as a whole, reports: In a later analysis, at a false discovery rate of 0.05, 17,000 or so TCR beta sequences matched HLA alleles.

The PCR made use of 60 Vbeta and 13 Jbeta primers. Profiling relied on immunoSEQ multiplex PCR, and the TCRdb table lists in-frame clones only, not all of them. This table has around 130,000 clones, about 81% appearing once. At collection, donors were nominally healthy, but unrecorded immune exposures were probable. The receptor's source is a man aged 35 to 55 in good health and CMV-seronegative. The sample was PBMCs.

In DNA form, the CDR3 reads TGTGCCAGCAGCAAGGGACTAGATTCCTACGAGCAGTACTTC. Translated: CASSKGLDSYEQYF. This chain connects TRBV9 to TRBJ2-7; TRBD2 agrees at 8 bases. Unmatched junction bases numbered 4, after V lost 4 bases and J lost 1 base. The CDR3 spans 14 residues. CDR1 is SGDLS, CDR2 YYNGEE, per germline.